These T cell receptor beta chains were read from a single sample in a study of blood T cell repertoires in COVID-19. Method: immunoSEQ multiplex PCR; TCRdb's copy keeps in-frame clones and lacks some. Of about 220,000 clones listed, 65% to 85% are singletons. Sequenced input: peripheral blood. The source is a human donor in a cohort sampled during active COVID-19. The CDR3 runs from the conserved cysteine through the conserved F or W.

TRBV27	TRBJ2-7	CASSFRQGAYEQYF
TRBV24-1	TRBJ1-4	CATSDGTGANEKLFF
TRBV18	TRBJ1-2	CASSLDDNRNGYTF
TRBV18	TRBJ2-5	CASSPPTGGQETQYF
TRBV13	TRBJ1-6	CASSYSAARGNSPLHF
TRBV6-5	TRBJ1-2	CASSKTGGGYGYTF
TRBV7-9	TRBJ1-5	CASSSEGYSNQPQHF
TRBV6-4	TRBJ2-1	CASSLGQVPNEQFF
TRBV13	TRBJ1-2	CASSLRQSAGNNYGYTF
TRBV5-1	TRBJ1-2	CASSLAGQEEDYGYTF
TRBV7-9	TRBJ2-1	CASSQGFSELNEQFF
TRBV5-1	TRBJ1-1	CASSFDTANTEAFF
TRBV19	TRBJ2-6	CASSLTGTGSGANVLTF
TRBV28	TRBJ1-3	CAVGARSAIYF
TRBV6-5	TRBJ2-1	CASRGGGSYNEQFF
TRBV28	TRBJ2-4	CASTPDRGAKNIQYF
TRBV6-5	TRBJ1-5	CASKSISLETQHF
TRBV14	TRBJ1-2	CASSPSFNYGYTF
TRBV5-6	TRBJ1-2	CASSGTGELYGYTF
TRBV5-6	TRBJ2-6	CASNDRGSSGANVLTF
TRBV24-1	TRBJ2-1	CATSDTGLAGPHNEQFF